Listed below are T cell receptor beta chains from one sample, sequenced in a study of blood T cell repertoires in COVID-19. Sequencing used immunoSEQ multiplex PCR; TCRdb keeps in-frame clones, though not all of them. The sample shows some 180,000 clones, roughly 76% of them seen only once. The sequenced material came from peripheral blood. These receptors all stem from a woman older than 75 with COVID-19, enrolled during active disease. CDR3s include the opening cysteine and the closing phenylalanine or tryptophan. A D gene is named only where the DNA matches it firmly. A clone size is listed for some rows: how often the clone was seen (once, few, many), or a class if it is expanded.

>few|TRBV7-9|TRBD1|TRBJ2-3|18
CASSGGQGVGTYTDTQYF
TGTGCCAGCAGCGGCGGACAGGGGGTAGGGACCTACACAGATACGCAGTATTTT
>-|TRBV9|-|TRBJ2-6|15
CASSGLASGANVLTF
TGTGCCAGCAGCGGCCTAGCCTCTGGGGCCAACGTCCTGACTTTC
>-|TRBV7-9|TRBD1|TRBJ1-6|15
CASSRLTGGPSPLHF
TGTGCCAGCAGCCGCTTAACAGGGGGTCCCTCACCCCTCCACTTT
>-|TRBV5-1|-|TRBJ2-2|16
CASSLEQGGDTGELFF
TGCGCCAGCAGCTTGGAACAGGGTGGGGACACCGGGGAGCTGTTTTTT
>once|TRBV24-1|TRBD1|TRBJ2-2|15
CATSSGRGHAGELFF
TGTGCCACCTCCAGCGGCAGGGGGCACGCCGGGGAGCTGTTTTTT
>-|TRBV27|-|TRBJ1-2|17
CASSIRATLGPYYGYTF
TGTGCCAGCAGTATCCGGGCTACCCTGGGGCCCTACTATGGCTACACCTTC
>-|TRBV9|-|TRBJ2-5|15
CASSVERSGLETQYF
TGTGCCAGCAGCGTAGAGCGTTCGGGACTAGAGACCCAGTACTTC
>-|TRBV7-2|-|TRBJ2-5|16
CASSSLGGTPGETQYF
TGTGCCAGCAGTTCCCTTGGCGGGACCCCCGGGGAGACCCAGTACTTC
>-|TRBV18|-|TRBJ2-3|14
CASSPDSFTDTQYF
TGTGCCAGCTCACCGGACAGTTTTACAGATACGCAGTATTTT
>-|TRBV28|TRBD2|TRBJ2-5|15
CASSQAGGPVKTQYF
TGTGCCAGCAGTCAAGCGGGAGGGCCTGTTAAGACCCAGTACTTC
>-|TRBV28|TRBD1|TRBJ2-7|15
CASSSHRGDSYEQYF
TGTGCCAGCAGTTCCCACAGGGGCGACTCCTACGAGCAGTACTTC
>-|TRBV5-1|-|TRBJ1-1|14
CASSLERMNTEAFF
TGCGCCAGCAGCCTGGAGCGGATGAACACTGAAGCTTTCTTT
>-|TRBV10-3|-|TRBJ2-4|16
CAISESGFLAKNIQYF
TGTGCCATCAGTGAGTCGGGCTTCCTAGCCAAAAACATTCAGTACTTC
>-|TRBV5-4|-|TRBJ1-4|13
CASSFSGHEKLFF
TGTGCCAGCAGCTTCAGCGGTCATGAAAAACTGTTTTTT
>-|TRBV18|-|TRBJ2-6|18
CASSAAAVEEAGANVLTF
TGTGCCAGCTCAGCGGCGGCTGTAGAAGAGGCTGGGGCCAACGTCCTGACTTTC
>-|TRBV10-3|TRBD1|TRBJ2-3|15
CAISLRTGGTDTQYF
TGTGCCATCAGCCTAAGGACAGGTGGAACAGATACGCAGTATTTT
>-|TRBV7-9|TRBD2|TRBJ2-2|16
CASSLRWTAGAGELFF
TGTGCCAGCAGCTTACGGTGGACAGCGGGGGCCGGGGAGCTGTTTTTT
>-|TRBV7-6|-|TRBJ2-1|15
CASSPTGNTGNEQFF
TGTGCCAGCAGCCCTACAGGGAATACGGGAAATGAGCAGTTCTTC
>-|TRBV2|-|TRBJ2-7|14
CASSETPGDHEQYF
TGTGCCAGCAGCGAAACCCCAGGGGACCACGAGCAGTACTTC
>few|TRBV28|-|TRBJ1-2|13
CASRPTGLDGYTF
TGTGCCAGCAGGCCAACAGGGTTAGATGGCTACACCTTC
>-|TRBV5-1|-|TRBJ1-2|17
CASSLGSGLGLNQGYTF
TGCGCCAGCAGCTTGGGGTCCGGGTTGGGGCTCAATCAAGGCTACACCTTC
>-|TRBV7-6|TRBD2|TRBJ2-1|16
CASSLTSGGAFNEQFF
TGTGCCAGCAGCTTGACTAGCGGGGGGGCGTTCAATGAGCAGTTCTTC
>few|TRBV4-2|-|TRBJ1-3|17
CASSQRRQASSGNTIYF
TGTGCCAGCAGCCAACGGCGACAGGCGAGCTCTGGAAACACCATATATTTT
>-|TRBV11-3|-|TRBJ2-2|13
CASSFITTGELFF
TGTGCCAGCAGCTTCATCACTACCGGGGAGCTGTTTTTT
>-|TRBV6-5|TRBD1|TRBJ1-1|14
CASSRQGGITEAFF
TGTGCCAGCAGTCGACAGGGGGGGATTACTGAAGCTTTCTTT
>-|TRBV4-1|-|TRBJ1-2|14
CASSQFSRDYGYTF
TGCGCCAGCAGCCAGTTTTCCCGTGACTATGGCTACACCTTC
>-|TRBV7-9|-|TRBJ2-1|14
CASSPTWGGDEQFF
TGTGCCAGCAGCCCAACATGGGGCGGCGATGAGCAGTTCTTC
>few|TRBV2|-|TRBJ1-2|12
CASGRTVYGYTF
TGTGCCTCAGGCAGGACAGTCTATGGCTACACCTTC
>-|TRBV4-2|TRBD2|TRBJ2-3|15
CASSPTSGGTDTQYF
TGTGCCAGCAGCCCTACTAGCGGGGGCACAGATACGCAGTATTTT
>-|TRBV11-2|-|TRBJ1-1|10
CASSSGEAFF
TGTGCCAGCAGCTCCGGTGAAGCTTTCTTT
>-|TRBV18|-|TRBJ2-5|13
CASHQGGQETQYF
TGTGCCAGTCACCAGGGTGGACAAGAGACCCAGTACTTC
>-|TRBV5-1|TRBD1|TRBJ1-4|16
CASSRGQGASNEKLFF
TGCGCCAGCAGTAGGGGACAGGGGGCATCTAATGAAAAACTGTTTTTT
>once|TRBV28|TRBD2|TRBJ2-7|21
CASSMDGLASTPSGRTYEQYF
TGTGCCAGCAGTATGGACGGATTGGCCTCGACGCCTAGCGGGAGGACCTACGAGCAGTACTTC
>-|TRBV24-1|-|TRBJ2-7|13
CATSGGHSYEQYF
TGTGCCACCAGTGGTGGACACTCCTACGAGCAGTACTTC
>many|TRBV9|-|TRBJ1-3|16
CASSSNIRDSGNTIYF
TGTGCCAGCAGCTCAAACATCCGGGACTCTGGAAACACCATATATTTT
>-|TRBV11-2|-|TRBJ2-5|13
CASSPTGYGTQYF
TGTGCCAGCAGCCCGACAGGCTACGGGACCCAGTACTTC
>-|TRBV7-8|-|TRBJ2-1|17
CASSPVRGANSYNEQFF
TGTGCCAGCAGCCCGGTCAGGGGCGCCAACTCCTACAATGAGCAGTTCTTC
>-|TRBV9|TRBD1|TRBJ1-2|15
CASSVANRGAHGYTF
TGTGCCAGCAGCGTAGCGAACAGGGGGGCCCATGGCTACACCTTC
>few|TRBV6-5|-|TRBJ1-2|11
CASTRGEGYTF
TGTGCCAGCACAAGGGGTGAGGGCTACACCTTC
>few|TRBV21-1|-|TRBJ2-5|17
CASPRDLRAGGLETQYF
TGTGCCAGCCCCCGGGATCTAAGGGCGGGAGGACTAGAGACCCAGTACTTC
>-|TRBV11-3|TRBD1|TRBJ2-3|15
CASSTGGWGTDTQYF
TGTGCCAGCAGCACAGGGGGCTGGGGCACAGATACGCAGTATTTT
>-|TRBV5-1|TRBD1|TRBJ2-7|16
CASSFTTGAISNEQYF
TGCGCCAGCAGCTTCACGACAGGGGCGATTAGTAACGAGCAGTACTTC
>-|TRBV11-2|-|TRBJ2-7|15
CASSRSGPANYEQYF
TGTGCCAGCAGCAGAAGCGGGCCCGCTAACTACGAGCAGTACTTC
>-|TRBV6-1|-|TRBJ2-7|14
CASSELQGTHEQYF
TGTGCCAGCAGTGAACTTCAGGGGACCCACGAGCAGTACTTC
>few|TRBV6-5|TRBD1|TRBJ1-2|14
CASYSQDRAYGYTF
TGTGCCAGCTATTCCCAAGACAGGGCCTATGGCTACACCTTC